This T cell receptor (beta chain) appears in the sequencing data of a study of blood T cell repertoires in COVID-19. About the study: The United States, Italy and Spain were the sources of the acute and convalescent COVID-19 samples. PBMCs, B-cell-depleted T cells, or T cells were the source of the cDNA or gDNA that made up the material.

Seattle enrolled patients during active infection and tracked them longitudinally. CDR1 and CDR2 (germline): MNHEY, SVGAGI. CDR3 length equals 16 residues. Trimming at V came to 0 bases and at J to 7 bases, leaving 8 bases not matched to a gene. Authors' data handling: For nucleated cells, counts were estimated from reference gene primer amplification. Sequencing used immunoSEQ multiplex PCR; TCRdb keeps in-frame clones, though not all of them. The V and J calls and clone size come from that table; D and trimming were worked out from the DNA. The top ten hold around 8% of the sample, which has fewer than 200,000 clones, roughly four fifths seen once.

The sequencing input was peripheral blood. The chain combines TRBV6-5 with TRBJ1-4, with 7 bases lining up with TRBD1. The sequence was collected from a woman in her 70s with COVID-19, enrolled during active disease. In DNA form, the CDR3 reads TGTGCCAGCAGTTACTCCTTTGACAGGGTTAGTGAAAAACTGTTTTTT. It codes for CASSYSFDRVSEKLFF.